Here is one T cell receptor beta chain with its context. Its specificity is not known. The sample is drawn from a study of cytomegalovirus exposure and HLA in healthy donors. Study-level results: Later work associated fewer than 20,000 TCR beta sequences with HLA alleles at 0.05 false discovery rate.

Trimming shortened V by 9 bases and J by 0 bases, and 10 bases separated the two germline ends. The CDR3 totals 13 residues. Per the germline V gene, CDR1 is SGDLS and CDR2 is YYNGEE. The PCR was carried out with 60 Vbeta primers and 13 Jbeta primers. Methods used by the authors: A later analysis counted 80 million or so unique TCR beta chains, around 10 million shared. Here immunoSEQ multiplex PCR was the method, and the copy in TCRdb shows in-frame clones only, minus some. Clonal size and the V and J genes are those of that table, whereas D and trimming came from the DNA. The sample has approximately 210,000 clones, roughly four fifths seen once.

The source of this sequence is a woman aged 50 to 60 in good health and CMV-seropositive. This chain uses TRBV9 with TRBJ1-3; D gene ambiguous. The sample was PBMCs. As DNA, the CDR3 is TGTGCCACCCCGGGGTCCTCTGGAAACACCATATATTTT. It is translated as CATPGSSGNTIYF.